Listed below are T cell receptor beta chains from one sample, sequenced in a study of blood T cell repertoires in COVID-19. Method: immunoSEQ multiplex PCR; TCRdb's copy keeps in-frame clones and lacks some. This sample has about 260,000 clones, with more than 90% found just once. The material sequenced was peripheral blood. The source of these receptors is a person under 35 with COVID-19, enrolled during active disease. Both conserved end residues are part of each CDR3. Each record gives: clone size, V gene, J gene, D gene, CDR3 DNA, CDR3 protein. A D gene is named only where the DNA matches it firmly. Size tells how often a clone was seen (once, few, many) or the class of an expanded clone, and some rows leave it out.

size: .; V: TRBV6-6; J: TRBJ1-2; D: .; DNA: TGTGCCAGCAGTTCCGATAGGGGGTTTAACTACTATGGCTACACCTTC; CDR3: CASSSDRGFNYYGYTF
size: .; V: TRBV18; J: TRBJ2-6; D: .; DNA: TGTGCCAGCTCACCGTATCCTAGCTCTGGGGCCAACGTCCTGACTTTC; CDR3: CASSPYPSSGANVLTF
size: .; V: TRBV25-1; J: TRBJ1-6; D: .; DNA: TGTGCCAGCAGTGGCCAGAATTCACCCCTCCACTTT; CDR3: CASSGQNSPLHF
size: .; V: TRBV5-4; J: TRBJ2-3; D: .; DNA: TGTGCCAGCAGCTTGGACCAGGGGTTCCAAGATACGCAGTATTTT; CDR3: CASSLDQGFQDTQYF
size: .; V: TRBV7-2; J: TRBJ1-2; D: TRBD1; DNA: TGTGCCAGCAGCTTAGACAGGGGAGCTAACTATGGCTACACCTTC; CDR3: CASSLDRGANYGYTF
size: .; V: TRBV7-2; J: TRBJ2-7; D: .; DNA: TGTGCCAGCAGCCGGACCGGGACATTCTCCGAGCAGTACTTC; CDR3: CASSRTGTFSEQYF
size: .; V: TRBV30; J: TRBJ1-6; D: .; DNA: TGTGCCTGGAGTGAACTCCAGGGCGCCAATTCACCCCTCCACTTT; CDR3: CAWSELQGANSPLHF
size: .; V: TRBV9; J: TRBJ1-5; D: .; DNA: TGTGCCAGCAGCGCCCTTACCGGGCCCCAGCATTTT; CDR3: CASSALTGPQHF
size: .; V: TRBV15; J: TRBJ1-2; D: .; DNA: TGTGCCACCAGCAGAGTACTAGGGAGCTATGGCTACACCTTC; CDR3: CATSRVLGSYGYTF
size: .; V: TRBV19; J: TRBJ2-1; D: .; DNA: TGTGCCAGTAGCCTCCCTGCGGGTCTACTCTACAATGAGCAGTTCTTC; CDR3: CASSLPAGLLYNEQFF
size: .; V: TRBV6-2/TRBV6-3; J: TRBJ1-2; D: .; DNA: TGTGCCAGCAGTTACCCTGAAACGGGACACCACTATTTGACCTTC; CDR3: CASSYPETGHHYLTF
size: .; V: TRBV4-3; J: TRBJ2-1; D: .; DNA: TGCGCCAGCAGCCAAGATCAGGGGATCAATGAGCAGTTCTTC; CDR3: CASSQDQGINEQFF
size: .; V: TRBV3-1/TRBV3-2; J: TRBJ2-3; D: TRBD1; DNA: TGTGCCAGCAGCCAAGCGACTGGACAGGGAAGCACAGATACGCAGTATTTT; CDR3: CASSQATGQGSTDTQYF
size: .; V: TRBV4-1; J: TRBJ1-2; D: .; DNA: TGCGCCAGCAGCCAAGATTCTAGGACCGGGGGTGGGTACTATGGCTACACCTTC; CDR3: CASSQDSRTGGGYYGYTF
size: .; V: TRBV27; J: TRBJ2-7; D: .; DNA: TGTGCCAGCAGTTTATCGCGGGTGCGCGAGCAGTACTTC; CDR3: CASSLSRVREQYF
size: .; V: TRBV27; J: TRBJ2-7; D: TRBD1; DNA: TGTGCCACCGCTACCGGGACAGGGGGCCTCGAGCAGTACTTC; CDR3: CATATGTGGLEQYF
size: .; V: TRBV5-4; J: TRBJ2-5; D: .; DNA: TGTGCCAGCAGCTTGGGCAGAGAGACCCAGTACTTC; CDR3: CASSLGRETQYF
size: .; V: TRBV3-1/TRBV3-2; J: TRBJ2-1; D: .; DNA: TGTGCCAGCAGCCAAGAGGCGGCGCTAGTCTACAATGAGCAGTTCTTC; CDR3: CASSQEAALVYNEQFF
size: .; V: TRBV5-1; J: TRBJ2-5; D: TRBD2; DNA: TGCGCCAGCAAGAGCGGGGCTCAAGAGACCCAGTACTTC; CDR3: CASKSGAQETQYF
size: .; V: TRBV9; J: TRBJ1-1; D: .; DNA: TGTGCCAGCAGCGTAGGTCCAAAGAACACTGAAGCTTTCTTT; CDR3: CASSVGPKNTEAFF
size: once; V: TRBV6-2/TRBV6-3; J: TRBJ2-5; D: .; DNA: TGTGCCAGCAGTTACGAGGGAGAGACCCAGTACTTC; CDR3: CASSYEGETQYF
size: once; V: TRBV4-1; J: TRBJ1-5; D: .; DNA: TGCGCCAGCAGCCTTCACAGGGTAGGCCAGCCCCAGCATTTT; CDR3: CASSLHRVGQPQHF
size: .; V: TRBV4-3; J: TRBJ2-1; D: .; DNA: TGCGCCAGCAGCCAAGAATGGCACAATGAGCAGTTCTTC; CDR3: CASSQEWHNEQFF
size: .; V: TRBV9; J: TRBJ2-7; D: .; DNA: TGTGCCAGCAGCGCTCATCCGGACAGACCCTCCTACGAGCAGTACTTC; CDR3: CASSAHPDRPSYEQYF
size: .; V: TRBV5-1; J: TRBJ2-2; D: .; DNA: TGCGCCAGCAGTTCCCCGGGGGACACCGGGGAGCTGTTTTTT; CDR3: CASSSPGDTGELFF